This T cell receptor (beta chain) was recovered during a study of cytomegalovirus exposure and HLA in healthy donors. There are 16 residues in the CDR3. V shed 0 bases, J shed 2 bases, and the junction held 7 bases outside the gene matches. Germline V lookup: CDR1 SGHRS, CDR2 YFSETQ. Comments on this clone: Antigen: not known.

Study observations and caveats: An apparent linkage of common viral pathogens to several of the most significant clusters emerged in a later analysis.

PCR used 60 Vbeta primers and 13 Jbeta primers. Generated by immunoSEQ multiplex PCR, the TCRdb table keeps only in-frame clones and is missing some. Its table lists approximately 58,000 clones. Material: PBMCs. This sequence was found in a woman aged 50 to 65 in good health and CMV-seropositive. The chain combines TRBV5-1 with TRBJ2-5, with 7 bases that match TRBD1. DNA for the CDR3: TGCGCCAGCAGCTTGGTGGCGACAGGGCCTCAAGAGACCCAGTACTTC. This encodes CASSLVATGPQETQYF.